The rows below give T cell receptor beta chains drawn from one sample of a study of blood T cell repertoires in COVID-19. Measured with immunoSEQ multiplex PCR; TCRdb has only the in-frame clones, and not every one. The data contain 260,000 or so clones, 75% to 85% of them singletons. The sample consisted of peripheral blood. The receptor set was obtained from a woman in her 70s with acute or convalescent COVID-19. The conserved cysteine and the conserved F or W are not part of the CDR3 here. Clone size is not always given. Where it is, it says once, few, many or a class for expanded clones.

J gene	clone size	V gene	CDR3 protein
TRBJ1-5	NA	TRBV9	ASGGQGKNQPQH
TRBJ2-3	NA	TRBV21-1	ASKGDTQY
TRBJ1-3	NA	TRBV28	ASSLGRVEFSGNTIY
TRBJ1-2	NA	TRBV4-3	ASSGGWTETNYGYT
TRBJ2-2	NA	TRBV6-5	ASALGTENTGELF
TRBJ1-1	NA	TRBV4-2	ASSQDLTQPLGATEAF
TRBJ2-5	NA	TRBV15	ATSAVAVGETQY
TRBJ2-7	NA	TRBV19	ASSETSGGIYEQY
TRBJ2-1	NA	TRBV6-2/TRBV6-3	ASSYLLPGHPDNEQF
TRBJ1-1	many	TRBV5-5	ASSPWQGDTEAF
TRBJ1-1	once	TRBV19	ASRSSAGQGRTEAF
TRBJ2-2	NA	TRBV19	ASSSPQGTSTGELF
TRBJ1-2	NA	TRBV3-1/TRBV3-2	ASSQLQGARGYT
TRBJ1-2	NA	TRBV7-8	ASSLARTVMPYGYT
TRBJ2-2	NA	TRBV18	ASSPSTVNTGELF
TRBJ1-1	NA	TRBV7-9	ASSPGQGNREAF
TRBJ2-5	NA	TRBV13	ASSPLVSETQY
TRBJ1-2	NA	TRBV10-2	ASSEIEASGGYT
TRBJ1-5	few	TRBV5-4	ASSLRGREQPQH
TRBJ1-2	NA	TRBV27	ASSFLTGGYGYT
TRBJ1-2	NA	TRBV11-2	ASSLGGDYGYT
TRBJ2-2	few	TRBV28	ASQLQGANGELF
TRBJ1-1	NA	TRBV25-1	ASSETGFNTEAF
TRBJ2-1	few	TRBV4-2	ASSLNTRVIHNEQF
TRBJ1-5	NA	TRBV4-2	ASSQASGAGEPQH
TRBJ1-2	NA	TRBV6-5	ASSSQGVYGYT
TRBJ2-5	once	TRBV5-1	ASSLTGEETQY
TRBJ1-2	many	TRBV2	ASSEAQGAELGYT
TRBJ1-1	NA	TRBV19	ASSAARQGAVGNTEAF
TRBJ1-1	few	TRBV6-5	ASRGAANTEAF
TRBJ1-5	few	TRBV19	ASSTRDIANQPQH
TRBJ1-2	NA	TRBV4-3	ASSQDPTGVYGYT
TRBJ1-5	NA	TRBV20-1	SASGQGQPQH
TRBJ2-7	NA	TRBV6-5	ATKWVAGEREQY
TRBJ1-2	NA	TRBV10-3	AIRRFGGYT
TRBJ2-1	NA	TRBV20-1	SASHSGGANEQF
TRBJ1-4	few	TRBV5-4	ASSSRGPNEKLF
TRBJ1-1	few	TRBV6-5	ASNPTGRTEAF
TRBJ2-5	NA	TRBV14	ASSHHVGGQETQY
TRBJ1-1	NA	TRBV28	ASSPNDWQQGNTEAF
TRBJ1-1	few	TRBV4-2	ASSQAGGGTEAF
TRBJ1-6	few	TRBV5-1	ASSPGGGRGGSPLH
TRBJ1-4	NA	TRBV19	ASRGTGREKLF
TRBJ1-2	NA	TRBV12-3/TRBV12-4	ASTVGGRLGYT
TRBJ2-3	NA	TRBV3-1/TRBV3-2	ASSQGSSGSSGATQY
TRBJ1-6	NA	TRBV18	ASSPPIQLGGGGLDSPLH
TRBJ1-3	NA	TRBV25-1	ASRQTGLSSGNTIY
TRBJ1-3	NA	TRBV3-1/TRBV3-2	ASSQMGGSGNTIY
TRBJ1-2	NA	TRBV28	ASSSYYGYT
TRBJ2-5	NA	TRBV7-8	ASSLERVGGQETQY
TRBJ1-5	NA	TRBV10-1	AAAPHGKGARSNQPQH
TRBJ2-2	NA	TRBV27	ASSFPTGELF